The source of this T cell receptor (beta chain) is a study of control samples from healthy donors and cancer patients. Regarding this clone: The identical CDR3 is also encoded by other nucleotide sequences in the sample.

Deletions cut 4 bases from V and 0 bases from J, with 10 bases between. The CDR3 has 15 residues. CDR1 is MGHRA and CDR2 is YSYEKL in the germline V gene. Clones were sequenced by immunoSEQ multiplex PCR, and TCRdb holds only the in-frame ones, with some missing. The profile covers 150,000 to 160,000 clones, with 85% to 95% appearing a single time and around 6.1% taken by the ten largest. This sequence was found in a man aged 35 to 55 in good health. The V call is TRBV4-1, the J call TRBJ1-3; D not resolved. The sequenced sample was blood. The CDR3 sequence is CASSLGRPSGNTIYF. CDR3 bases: TGCGCCAGCAGCCTAGGACGGCCCTCTGGAAACACCATATATTTT.